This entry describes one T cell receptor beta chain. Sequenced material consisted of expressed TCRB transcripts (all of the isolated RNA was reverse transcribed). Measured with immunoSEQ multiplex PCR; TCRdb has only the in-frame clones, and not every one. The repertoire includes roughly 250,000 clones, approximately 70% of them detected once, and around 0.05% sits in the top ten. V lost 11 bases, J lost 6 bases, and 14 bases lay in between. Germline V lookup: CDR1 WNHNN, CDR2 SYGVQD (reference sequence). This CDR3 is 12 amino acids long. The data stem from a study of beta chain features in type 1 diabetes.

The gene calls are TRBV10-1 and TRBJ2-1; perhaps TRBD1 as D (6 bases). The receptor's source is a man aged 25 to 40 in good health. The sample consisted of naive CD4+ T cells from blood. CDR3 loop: CASAGTPNEQFF. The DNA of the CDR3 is TGCGCCTCGGCCGGGACACCCAATGAGCAGTTCTTC.